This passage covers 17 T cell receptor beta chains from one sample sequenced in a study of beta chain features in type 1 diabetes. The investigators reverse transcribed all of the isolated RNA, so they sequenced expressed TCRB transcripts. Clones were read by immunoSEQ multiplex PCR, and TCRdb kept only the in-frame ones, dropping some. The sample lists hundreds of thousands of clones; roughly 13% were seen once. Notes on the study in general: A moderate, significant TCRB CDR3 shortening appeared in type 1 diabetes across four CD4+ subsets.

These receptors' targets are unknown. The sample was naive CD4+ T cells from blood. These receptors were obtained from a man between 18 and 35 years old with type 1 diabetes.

CDR3 protein: CAISETGTSGRAGTDTQYF. CDR3 bases: TGTGCCATCAGTGAGACCGGGACTAGCGGGAGAGCTGGCACAGATACGCAGTATTTT. V usage is TRBV10-3 and J usage is TRBJ2-3; 14 bases fit TRBD2. Germline loops: CDR1 ENHRY, CDR2 SYGVKD. The CDR3 length is 19 residues. The J segment lost 1 base and the V segment lost 2 bases, leaving 8 bases of the junction unmatched.

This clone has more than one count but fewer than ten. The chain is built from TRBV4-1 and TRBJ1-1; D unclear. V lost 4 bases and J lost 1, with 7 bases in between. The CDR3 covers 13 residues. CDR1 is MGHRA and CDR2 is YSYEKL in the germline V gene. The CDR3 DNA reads TGCGCCAGCAGCCCCAACACGAACACTGAAGCTTTCTTT. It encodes CASSPNTNTEAFF.

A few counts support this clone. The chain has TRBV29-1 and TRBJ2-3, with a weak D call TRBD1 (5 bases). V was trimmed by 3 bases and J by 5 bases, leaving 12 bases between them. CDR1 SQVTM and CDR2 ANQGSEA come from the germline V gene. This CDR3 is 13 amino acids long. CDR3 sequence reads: CSVEGREGDTQYF. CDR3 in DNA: TGCAGCGTTGAGGGCAGGGAAGGAGATACGCAGTATTTT.

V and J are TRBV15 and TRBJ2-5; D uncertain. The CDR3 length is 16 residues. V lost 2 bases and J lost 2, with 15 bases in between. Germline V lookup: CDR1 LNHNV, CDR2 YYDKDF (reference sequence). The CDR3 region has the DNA TGTGCCACCAGCAGAAATGGGCTAACAGCTCAAGAGACCCAGTACTTC. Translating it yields CATSRNGLTAQETQYF.

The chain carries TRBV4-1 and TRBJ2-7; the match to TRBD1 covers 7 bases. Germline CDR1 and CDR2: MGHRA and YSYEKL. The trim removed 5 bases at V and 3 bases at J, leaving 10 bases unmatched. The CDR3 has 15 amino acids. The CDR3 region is CASSFIPGQNYEQYF. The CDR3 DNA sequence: TGCGCCAGCAGCTTTATACCGGGACAGAACTACGAGCAGTACTTC.

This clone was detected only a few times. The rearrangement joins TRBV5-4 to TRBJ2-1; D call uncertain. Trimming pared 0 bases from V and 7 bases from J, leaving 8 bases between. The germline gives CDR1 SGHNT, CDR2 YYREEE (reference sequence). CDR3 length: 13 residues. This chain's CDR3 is CASSLDVGNEQFF. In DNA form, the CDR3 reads TGTGCCAGCAGCTTGGATGTGGGTAATGAGCAGTTCTTC.

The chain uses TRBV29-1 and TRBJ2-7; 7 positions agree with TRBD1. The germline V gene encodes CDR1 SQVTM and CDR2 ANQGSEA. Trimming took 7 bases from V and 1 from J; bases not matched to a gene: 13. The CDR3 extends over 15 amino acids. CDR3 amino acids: CSARKQTGASYEQYF. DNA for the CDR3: TGCAGCGCACGGAAACAAACAGGGGCGTCCTACGAGCAGTACTTC.

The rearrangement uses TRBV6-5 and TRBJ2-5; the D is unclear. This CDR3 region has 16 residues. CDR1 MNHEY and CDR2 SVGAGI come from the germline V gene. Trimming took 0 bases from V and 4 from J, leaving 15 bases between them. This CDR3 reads CASSYSSHQWGETQYF. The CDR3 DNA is TGTGCCAGCAGTTACTCGAGTCATCAATGGGGAGAGACCCAGTACTTC.

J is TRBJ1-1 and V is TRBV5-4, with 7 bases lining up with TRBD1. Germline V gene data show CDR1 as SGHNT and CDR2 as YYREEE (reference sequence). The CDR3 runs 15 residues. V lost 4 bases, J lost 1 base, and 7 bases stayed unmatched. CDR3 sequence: CASSTRQGPNTEAFF. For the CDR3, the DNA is TGTGCCAGCAGCACCCGACAGGGCCCGAACACTGAAGCTTTCTTT.

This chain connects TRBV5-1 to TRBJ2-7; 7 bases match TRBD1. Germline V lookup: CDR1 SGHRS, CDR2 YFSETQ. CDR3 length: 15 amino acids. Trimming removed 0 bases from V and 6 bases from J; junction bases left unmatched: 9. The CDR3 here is CASSLESGGKGEQYF. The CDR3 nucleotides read TGCGCCAGCAGCTTGGAGTCAGGGGGAAAAGGCGAGCAGTACTTC. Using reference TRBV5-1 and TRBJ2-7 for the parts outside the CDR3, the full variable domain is KAGVTQTPRYLIKTRGQQVTLSCSPISGHRSVSWYQQTPGQGLQFLFEYFSETQRNKGNFPGRFSGRQFSNSRSEMNVSTLELGDSALYLCASSLESGGKGEQYFGPGTRLTVT.

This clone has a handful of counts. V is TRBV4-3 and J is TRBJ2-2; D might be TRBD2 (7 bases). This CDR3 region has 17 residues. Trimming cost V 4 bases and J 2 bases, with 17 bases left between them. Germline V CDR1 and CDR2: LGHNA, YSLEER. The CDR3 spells CASSPGGGGYNTGELFF. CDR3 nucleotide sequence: TGCGCCAGCAGCCCGGGGGGCGGAGGATATAACACCGGGGAGCTGTTTTTT.

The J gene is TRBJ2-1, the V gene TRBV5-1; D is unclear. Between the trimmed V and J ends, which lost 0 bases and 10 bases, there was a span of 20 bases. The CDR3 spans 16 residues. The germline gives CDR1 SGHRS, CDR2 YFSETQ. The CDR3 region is CASSLEAKAGSPEQFF. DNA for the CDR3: TGCGCCAGCAGCTTGGAGGCTAAAGCAGGAAGTCCAGAGCAGTTCTTC.

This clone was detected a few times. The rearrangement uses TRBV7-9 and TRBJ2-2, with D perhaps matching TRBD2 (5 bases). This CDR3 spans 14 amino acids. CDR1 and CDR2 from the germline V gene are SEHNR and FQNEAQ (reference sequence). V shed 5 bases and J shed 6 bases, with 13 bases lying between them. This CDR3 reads CASSILGNAGELFF. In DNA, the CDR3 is TGTGCCAGCAGCATACTAGGAAACGCCGGGGAGCTGTTTTTT.

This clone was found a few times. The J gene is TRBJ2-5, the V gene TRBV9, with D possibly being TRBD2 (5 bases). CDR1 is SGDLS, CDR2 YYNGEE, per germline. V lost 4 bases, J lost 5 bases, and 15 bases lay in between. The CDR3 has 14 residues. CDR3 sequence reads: CASSLQPRGETQYF. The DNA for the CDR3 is TGTGCCAGCAGCTTGCAGCCCCGAGGGGAGACCCAGTACTTC.

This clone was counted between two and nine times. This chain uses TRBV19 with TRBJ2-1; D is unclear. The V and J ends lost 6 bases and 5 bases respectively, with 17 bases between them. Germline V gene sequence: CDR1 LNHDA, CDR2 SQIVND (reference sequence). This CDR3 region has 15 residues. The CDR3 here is CASSHVTLLDNEQFF. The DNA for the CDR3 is TGTGCCAGTAGCCACGTTACCCTATTGGACAATGAGCAGTTCTTC. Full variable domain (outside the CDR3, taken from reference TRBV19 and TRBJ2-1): DGGITQSPKYLFRKEGQNVTLSCEQNLNHDAMYWYRQDPGQGLRLIYYSQIVNDFQKGDIAEGYSVSREKKESFPLTVTSAQKNPTAFYLCASSHVTLLDNEQFFGPGTRLTVL.

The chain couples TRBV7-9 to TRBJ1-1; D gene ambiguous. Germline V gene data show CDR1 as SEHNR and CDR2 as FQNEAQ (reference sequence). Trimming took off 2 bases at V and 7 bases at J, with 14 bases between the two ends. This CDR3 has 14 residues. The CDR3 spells CASSLRNDGDEAFF. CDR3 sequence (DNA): TGTGCCAGCAGCTTAAGAAACGACGGGGATGAAGCTTTCTTT.

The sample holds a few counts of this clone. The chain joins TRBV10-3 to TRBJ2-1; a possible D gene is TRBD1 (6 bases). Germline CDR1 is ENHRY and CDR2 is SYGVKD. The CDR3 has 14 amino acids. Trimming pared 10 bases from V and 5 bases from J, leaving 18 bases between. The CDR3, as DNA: TGTGCCAGTAGTAGGACAGAAAAAAACAATGAGCAGTTCTTC. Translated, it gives CASSRTEKNNEQFF.